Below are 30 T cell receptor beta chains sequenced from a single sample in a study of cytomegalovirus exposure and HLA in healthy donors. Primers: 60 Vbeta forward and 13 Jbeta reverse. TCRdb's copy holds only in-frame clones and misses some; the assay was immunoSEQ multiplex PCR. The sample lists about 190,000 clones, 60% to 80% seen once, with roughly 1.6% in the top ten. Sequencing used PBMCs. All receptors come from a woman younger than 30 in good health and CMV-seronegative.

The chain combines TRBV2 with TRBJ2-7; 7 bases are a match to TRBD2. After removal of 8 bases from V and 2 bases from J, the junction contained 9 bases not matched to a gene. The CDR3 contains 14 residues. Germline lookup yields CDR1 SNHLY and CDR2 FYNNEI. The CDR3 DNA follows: TGTGCCAGCTCTTCTAGCGGCGCTACCTACGAGCAGTACTTC. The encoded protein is CASSSSGATYEQYF.

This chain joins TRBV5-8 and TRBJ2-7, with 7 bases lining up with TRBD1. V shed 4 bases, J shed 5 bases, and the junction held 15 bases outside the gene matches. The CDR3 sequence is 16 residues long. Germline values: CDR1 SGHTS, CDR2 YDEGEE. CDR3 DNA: TGTGCCAGCAGCCTCCGGACAGGCCGTGGAAAGGACGAGCAGTACTTC. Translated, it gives CASSLRTGRGKDEQYF.

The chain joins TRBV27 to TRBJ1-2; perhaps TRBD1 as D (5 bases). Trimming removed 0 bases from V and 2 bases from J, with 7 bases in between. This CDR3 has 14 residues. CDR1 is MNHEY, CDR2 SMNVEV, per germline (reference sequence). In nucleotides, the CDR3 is TGTGCCAGCAGTTTATCGAAGGGGAACTATGGCTACACCTTC. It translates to CASSLSKGNYGYTF.

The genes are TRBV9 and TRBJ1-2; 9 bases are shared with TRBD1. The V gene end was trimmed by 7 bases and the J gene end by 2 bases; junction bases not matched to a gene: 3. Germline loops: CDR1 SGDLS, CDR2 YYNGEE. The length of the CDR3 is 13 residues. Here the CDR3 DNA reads TGTGCCAGCGCAGGACAGGGGAACTATGGCTACACCTTC. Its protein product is CASAGQGNYGYTF.

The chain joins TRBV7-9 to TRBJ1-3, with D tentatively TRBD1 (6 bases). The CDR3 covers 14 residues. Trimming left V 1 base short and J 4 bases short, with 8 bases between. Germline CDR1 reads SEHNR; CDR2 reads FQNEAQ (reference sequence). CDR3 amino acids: CASSLDRAGNTIYF. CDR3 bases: TGTGCCAGCAGCTTAGACAGGGCAGGAAACACCATATATTTT.

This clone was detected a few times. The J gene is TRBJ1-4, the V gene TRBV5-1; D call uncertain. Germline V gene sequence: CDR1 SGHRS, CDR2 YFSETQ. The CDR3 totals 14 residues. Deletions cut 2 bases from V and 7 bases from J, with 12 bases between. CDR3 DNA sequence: TGCGCCAGCAGCTTAGAAGGGAGAGGTGAAAAACTGTTTTTT. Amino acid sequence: CASSLEGRGEKLFF.

The CDR3 loop is CASSSLDRTNTEAFF. The DNA for the CDR3 is TGTGCCAGCAGCTCATTAGACAGGACCAACACTGAAGCTTTCTTT. This chain links TRBV5-4 with TRBJ1-1; tentatively, D is TRBD1 (6 bases). The germline V gene encodes CDR1 SGHNT and CDR2 YYREEE (reference sequence). This CDR3 is 15 amino acids long. Trimming removed 3 bases from V and 2 bases from J, with 14 bases in between.

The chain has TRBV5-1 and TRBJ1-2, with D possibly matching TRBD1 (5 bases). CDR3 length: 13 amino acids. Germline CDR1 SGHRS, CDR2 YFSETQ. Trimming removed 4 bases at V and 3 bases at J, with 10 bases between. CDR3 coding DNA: TGCGCCAGCAGCCCGGACACTGACTATGGCTACACCTTC. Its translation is CASSPDTDYGYTF.

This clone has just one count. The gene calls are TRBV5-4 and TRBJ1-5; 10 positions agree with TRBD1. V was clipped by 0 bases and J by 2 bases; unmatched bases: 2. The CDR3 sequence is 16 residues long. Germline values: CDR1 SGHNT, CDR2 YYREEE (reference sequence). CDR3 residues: CASSLGGTGGNQPQHF. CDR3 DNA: TGTGCCAGCAGCTTGGGCGGGACAGGGGGCAATCAGCCCCAGCATTTT.

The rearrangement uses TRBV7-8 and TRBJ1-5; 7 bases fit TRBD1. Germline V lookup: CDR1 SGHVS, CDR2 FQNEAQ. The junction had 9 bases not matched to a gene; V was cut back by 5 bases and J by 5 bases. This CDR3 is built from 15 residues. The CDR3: CASSTRDRVHQPQHF. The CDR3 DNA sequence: TGTGCCAGCAGCACCCGGGACAGAGTGCATCAGCCCCAGCATTTT.

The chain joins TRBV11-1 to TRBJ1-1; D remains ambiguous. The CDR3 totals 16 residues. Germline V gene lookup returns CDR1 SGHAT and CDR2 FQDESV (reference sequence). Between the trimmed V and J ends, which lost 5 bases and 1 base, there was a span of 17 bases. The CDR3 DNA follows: TGTGCCAGCAGCCCCGTCTCCCAGGCGCGGAACACTGAAGCTTTCTTT. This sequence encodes CASSPVSQARNTEAFF.

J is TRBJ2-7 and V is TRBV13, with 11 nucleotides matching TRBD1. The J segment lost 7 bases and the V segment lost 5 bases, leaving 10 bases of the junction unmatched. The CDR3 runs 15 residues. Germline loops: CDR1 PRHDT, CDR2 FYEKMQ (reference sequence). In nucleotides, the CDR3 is TGTGCCAGCAGCCCTACGGGACAGGGGGAGGGAGAGCAGTACTTC. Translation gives CASSPTGQGEGEQYF.

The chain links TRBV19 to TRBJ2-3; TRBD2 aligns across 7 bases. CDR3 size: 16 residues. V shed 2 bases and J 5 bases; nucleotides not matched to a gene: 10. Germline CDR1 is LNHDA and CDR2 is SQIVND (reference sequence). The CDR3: CASSILAVGGGDTQYF. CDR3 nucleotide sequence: TGTGCCAGTAGTATACTAGCGGTTGGAGGCGGAGATACGCAGTATTTT.

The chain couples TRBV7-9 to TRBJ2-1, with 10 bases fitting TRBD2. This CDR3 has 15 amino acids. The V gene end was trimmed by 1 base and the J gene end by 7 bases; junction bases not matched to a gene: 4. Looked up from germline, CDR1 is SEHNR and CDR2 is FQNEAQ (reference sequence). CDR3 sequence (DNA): TGTGCCAGCAGCTTAGAGCGGGGGGGCCTGAATGAGCAGTTCTTC. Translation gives CASSLERGGLNEQFF.

The chain's CDR3 is CASSLLAGGALGNEQFF. In nucleotides, the CDR3 is TGTGCCAGCAGTCTCTTAGCGGGGGGCGCCTTGGGCAATGAGCAGTTCTTC. V is TRBV28 and J is TRBJ2-1; the match to TRBD2 covers 10 bases. The V and J ends lost 5 bases and 6 bases, in that order; junction bases with no gene match: 13. This CDR3 spans 17 amino acids. The germline gives CDR1 MDHEN, CDR2 SYDVKM.

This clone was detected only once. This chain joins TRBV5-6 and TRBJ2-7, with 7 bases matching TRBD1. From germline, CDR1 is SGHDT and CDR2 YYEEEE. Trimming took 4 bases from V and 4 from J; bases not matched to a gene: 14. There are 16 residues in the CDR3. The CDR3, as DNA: TGTGCCAGCAGCCCAATATCGGGACAGCGCCCATACGAGCAGTACTTC. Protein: CASSPISGQRPYEQYF.

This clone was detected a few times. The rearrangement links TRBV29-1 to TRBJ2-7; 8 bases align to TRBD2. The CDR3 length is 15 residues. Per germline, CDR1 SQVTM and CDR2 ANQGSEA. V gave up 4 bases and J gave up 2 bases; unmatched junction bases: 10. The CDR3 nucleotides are TGCAGCGTTGGGGGGGGCGGGGGGACAACCTACGAGCAGTACTTC. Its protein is CSVGGGGGTTYEQYF.

The CDR3 DNA follows: TGTGCCAGCAGTTTAGGATCGGGTTTGGATTCGAACACCGGGGAGCTGTTTTTT. This gives the protein CASSLGSGLDSNTGELFF. This sequence joins TRBV28 and TRBJ2-2; no clear D. This CDR3 has 18 amino acids. Trimming removed 2 bases from V and 0 bases from J, with 16 bases in between. Germline V gives CDR1 MDHEN, CDR2 SYDVKM.

CDR3 nucleotide sequence: TGTGCCAGCAGCGTAGGTACAGGGAACACTGAAGCTTTCTTT. Amino acids: CASSVGTGNTEAFF. The J gene is TRBJ1-1, the V gene TRBV9; D may be TRBD1 (5 bases). With 0 bases removed from V and 1 base from J, the gap between germline ends came to 7 bases. The CDR3 loop spans 14 amino acids. From germline, CDR1 is SGDLS and CDR2 YYNGEE.

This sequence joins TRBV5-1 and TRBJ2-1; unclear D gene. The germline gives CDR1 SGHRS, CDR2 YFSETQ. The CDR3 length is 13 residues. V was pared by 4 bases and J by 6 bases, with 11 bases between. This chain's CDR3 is CASSMDGVNEQFF. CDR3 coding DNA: TGCGCCAGCAGCATGGACGGAGTCAATGAGCAGTTCTTC.

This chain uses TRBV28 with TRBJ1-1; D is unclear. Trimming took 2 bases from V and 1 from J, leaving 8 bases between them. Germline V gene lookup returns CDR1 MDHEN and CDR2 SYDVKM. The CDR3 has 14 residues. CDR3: CASSLEPRNTEAFF. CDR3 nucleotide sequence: TGTGCCAGCAGTTTAGAGCCGAGGAACACTGAAGCTTTCTTT.

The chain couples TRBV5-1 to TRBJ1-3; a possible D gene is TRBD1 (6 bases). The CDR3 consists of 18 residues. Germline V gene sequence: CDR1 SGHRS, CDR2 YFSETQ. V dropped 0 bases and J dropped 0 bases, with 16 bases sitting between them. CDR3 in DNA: TGCGCCAGCAGCTTGGGGGGGTCGGGACATAACTCTGGAAACACCATATATTTT. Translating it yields CASSLGGSGHNSGNTIYF.

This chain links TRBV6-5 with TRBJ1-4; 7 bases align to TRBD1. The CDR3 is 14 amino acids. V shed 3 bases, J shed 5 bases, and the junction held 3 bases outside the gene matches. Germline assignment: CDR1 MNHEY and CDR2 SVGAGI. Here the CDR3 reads CASSYDRENEKLFF. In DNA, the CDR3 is TGTGCCAGCAGTTATGACAGGGAAAATGAAAAACTGTTTTTT.

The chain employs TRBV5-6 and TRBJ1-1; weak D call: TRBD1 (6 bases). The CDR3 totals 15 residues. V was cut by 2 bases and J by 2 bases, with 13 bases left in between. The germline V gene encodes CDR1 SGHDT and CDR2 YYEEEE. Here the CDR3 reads CASSFPGHGNTEAFF. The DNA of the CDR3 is TGTGCCAGCAGCTTCCCGGGACACGGAAACACTGAAGCTTTCTTT. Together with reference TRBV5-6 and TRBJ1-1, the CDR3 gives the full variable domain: DAGVTQSPTHLIKTRGQQVTLRCSPKSGHDTVSWYQQALGQGPQFIFQYYEEEERQRGNFPDRFSGHQFPNYSSELNVNALLLGDSALYLCASSFPGHGNTEAFFGQGTRLTVV.

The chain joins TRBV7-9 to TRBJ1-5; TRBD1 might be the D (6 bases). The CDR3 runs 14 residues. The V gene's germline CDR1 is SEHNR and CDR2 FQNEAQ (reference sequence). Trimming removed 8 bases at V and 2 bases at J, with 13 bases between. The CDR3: CASGRGDGNQPQHF. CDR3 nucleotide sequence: TGTGCCAGCGGGAGGGGGGACGGCAATCAGCCCCAGCATTTT.

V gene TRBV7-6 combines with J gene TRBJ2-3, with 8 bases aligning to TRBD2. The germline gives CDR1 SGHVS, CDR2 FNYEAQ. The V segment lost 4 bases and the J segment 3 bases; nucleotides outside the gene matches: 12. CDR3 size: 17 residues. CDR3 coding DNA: TGTGCCAGCAGCTCCGGTGATGCGGGAGGAGAGACAGATACGCAGTATTTT. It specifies CASSSGDAGGETDTQYF.

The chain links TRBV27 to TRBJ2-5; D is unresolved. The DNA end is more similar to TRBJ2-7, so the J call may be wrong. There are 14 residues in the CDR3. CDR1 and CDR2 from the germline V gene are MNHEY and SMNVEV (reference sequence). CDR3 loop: CASSLIPRSYEQYF. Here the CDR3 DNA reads TGTGCCAGCAGTTTAATCCCCCGGTCCTACGAGCAGTACTTC.

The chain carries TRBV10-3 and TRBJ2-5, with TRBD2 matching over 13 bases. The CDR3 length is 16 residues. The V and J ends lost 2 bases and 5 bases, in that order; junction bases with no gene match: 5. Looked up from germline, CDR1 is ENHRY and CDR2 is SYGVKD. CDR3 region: CAISESGLAGVETQYF. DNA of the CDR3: TGTGCCATCAGTGAGAGCGGACTAGCGGGAGTGGAGACCCAGTACTTC.

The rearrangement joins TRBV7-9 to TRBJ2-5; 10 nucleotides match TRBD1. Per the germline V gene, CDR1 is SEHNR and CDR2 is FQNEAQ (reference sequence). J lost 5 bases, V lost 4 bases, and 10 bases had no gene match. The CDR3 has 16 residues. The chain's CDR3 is CASSSRGDRGYETQYF. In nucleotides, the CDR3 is TGTGCCAGCAGCTCACGGGGGGACAGGGGATACGAGACCCAGTACTTC.

The CDR3 bases are TGTGCCAGCAGCTTATATGGGACAGCCTATGCAGATACGCAGTATTTT. It encodes CASSLYGTAYADTQYF. J is TRBJ2-3 and V is TRBV7-9, with TRBD1 identical over 7 bases. The V segment lost 2 bases and the J segment 4 bases; nucleotides outside the gene matches: 9. From germline, CDR1 is SEHNR and CDR2 FQNEAQ (reference sequence). This CDR3 has 16 residues.